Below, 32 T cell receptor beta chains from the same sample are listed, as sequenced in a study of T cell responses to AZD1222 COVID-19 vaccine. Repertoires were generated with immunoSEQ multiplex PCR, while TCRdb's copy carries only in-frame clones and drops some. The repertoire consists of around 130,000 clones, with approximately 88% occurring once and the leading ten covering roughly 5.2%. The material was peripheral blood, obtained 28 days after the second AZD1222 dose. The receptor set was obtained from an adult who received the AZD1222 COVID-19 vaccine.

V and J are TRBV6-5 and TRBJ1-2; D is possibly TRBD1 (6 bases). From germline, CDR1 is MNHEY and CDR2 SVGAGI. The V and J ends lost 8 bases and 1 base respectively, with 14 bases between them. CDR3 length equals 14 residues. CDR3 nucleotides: TGTGCCAGCTCACGGGACAAAAATAACTATGGCTACACCTTC. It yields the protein CASSRDKNNYGYTF.

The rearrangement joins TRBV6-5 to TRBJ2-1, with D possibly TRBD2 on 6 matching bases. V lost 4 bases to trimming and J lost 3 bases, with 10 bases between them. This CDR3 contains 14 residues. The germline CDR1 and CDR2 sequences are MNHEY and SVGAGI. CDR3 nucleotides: TGTGCCAGCAGTTCCCCGGGACTCTACAATGAGCAGTTCTTC. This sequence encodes CASSSPGLYNEQFF.

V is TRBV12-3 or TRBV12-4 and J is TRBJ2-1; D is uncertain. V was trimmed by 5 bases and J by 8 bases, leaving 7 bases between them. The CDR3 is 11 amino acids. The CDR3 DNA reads TGTGCCAGCAGTAAGACGGATGAGCAGTTCTTC. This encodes CASSKTDEQFF.

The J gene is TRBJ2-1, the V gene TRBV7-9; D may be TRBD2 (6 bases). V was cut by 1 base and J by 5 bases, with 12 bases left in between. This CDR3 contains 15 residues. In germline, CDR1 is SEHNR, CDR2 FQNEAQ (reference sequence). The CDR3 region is CASSLVGGPDNEQFF. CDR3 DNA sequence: TGTGCCAGCAGCTTAGTGGGGGGACCGGACAATGAGCAGTTCTTC.

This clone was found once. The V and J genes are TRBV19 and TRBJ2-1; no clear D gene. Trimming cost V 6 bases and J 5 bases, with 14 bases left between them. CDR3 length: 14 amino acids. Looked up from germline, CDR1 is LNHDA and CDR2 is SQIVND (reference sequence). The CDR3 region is CASRRWATHNEQFF. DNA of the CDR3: TGTGCCAGTAGACGGTGGGCAACCCACAATGAGCAGTTCTTC.

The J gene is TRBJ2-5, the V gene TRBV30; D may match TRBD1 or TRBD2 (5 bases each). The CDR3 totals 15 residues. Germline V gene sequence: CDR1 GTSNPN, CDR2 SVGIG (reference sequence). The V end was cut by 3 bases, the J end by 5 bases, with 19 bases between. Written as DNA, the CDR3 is TGTGCCTGGAGCGGATCCGGGGCCACGAAGGAGACCCAGTACTTC. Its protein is CAWSGSGATKETQYF.

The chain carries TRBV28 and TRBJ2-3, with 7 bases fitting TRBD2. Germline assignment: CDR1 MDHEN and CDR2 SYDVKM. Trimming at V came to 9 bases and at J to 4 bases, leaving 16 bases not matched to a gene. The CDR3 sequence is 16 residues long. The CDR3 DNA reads TGTGCCAGAAGGGCGGGAGAGGTGGTTTGCGCAGATACGCAGTATTTT. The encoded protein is CARRAGEVVCADTQYF.

CDR3 DNA: TGTGCCAGCAGCCGCGGGTCGCAGGAGACCCAGTACTTC. Amino acids: CASSRGSQETQYF. The genes are TRBV11-2 and TRBJ2-5; possible D gene TRBD2, 5 bases. This CDR3 region has 13 residues. Germline V gene data show CDR1 as SGHAT and CDR2 as FQNNGV. The V gene lost 5 bases and the J gene lost 5 bases, with 12 bases spanning the gap.

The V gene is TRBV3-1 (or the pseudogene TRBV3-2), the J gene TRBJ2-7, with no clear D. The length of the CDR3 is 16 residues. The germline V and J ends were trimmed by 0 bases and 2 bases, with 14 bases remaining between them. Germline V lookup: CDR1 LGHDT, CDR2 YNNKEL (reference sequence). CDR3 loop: CASSQDYSTITYEQYF. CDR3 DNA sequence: TGTGCCAGCAGCCAAGATTACAGTACAATTACCTACGAGCAGTACTTC.

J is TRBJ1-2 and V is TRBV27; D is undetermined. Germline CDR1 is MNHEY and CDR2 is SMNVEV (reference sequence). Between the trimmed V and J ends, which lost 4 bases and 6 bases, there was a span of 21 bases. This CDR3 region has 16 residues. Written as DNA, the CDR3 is TGTGCCAGCAGTTATTATGGGTCGGGGTATGTCGATGGCTACACCTTC. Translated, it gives CASSYYGSGYVDGYTF.

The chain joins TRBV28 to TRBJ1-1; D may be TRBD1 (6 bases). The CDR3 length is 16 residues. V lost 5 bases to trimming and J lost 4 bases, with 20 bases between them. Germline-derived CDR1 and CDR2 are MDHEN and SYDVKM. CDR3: CASSPASAGESTEAFF. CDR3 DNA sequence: TGTGCCAGCAGTCCAGCTTCGGCAGGGGAGAGCACTGAAGCTTTCTTT.

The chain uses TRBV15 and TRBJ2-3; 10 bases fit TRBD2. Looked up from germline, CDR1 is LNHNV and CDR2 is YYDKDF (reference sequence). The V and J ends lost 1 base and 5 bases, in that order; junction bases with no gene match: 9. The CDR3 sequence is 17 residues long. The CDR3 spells CATSRVPSGSGVDTQYF. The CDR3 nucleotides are TGTGCCACCAGCAGAGTCCCTAGCGGGAGTGGGGTAGATACGCAGTATTTT.

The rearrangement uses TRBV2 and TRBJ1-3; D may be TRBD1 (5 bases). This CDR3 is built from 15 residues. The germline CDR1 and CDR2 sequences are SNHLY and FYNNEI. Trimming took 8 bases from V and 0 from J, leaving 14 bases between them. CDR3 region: CASWGGWNSGNTIYF. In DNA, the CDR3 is TGTGCCAGCTGGGGGGGGTGGAACTCTGGAAACACCATATATTTT.

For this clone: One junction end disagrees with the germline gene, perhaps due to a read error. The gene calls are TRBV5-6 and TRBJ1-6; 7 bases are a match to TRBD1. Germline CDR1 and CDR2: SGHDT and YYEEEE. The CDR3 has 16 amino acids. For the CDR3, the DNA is TGTGCCAGCAGCTTGTTAGGGGGCTCCTCTAATTCACCCCTCCACTTT. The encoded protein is CASSLLGGSSNSPLHF.

The CDR3 here is CASSPSSVSTDTQYF. The CDR3 DNA reads TGTGCCAGCTCACCGTCGTCCGTTAGCACAGATACGCAGTATTTT. The rearrangement joins TRBV18 to TRBJ2-3; D unclear. The CDR3 runs 15 residues. Between the trimmed V and J ends, which lost 3 bases and 0 bases, there was a span of 10 bases. Germline V lookup: CDR1 KGHSH, CDR2 LQKENI. Filled out from reference TRBV18 and TRBJ2-3, the complete variable domain reads NAGVMQNPRHLVRRRGQEARLRCSPMKGHSHVYWYRQLPEEGLKFMVYLQKENIIDESGMPKERFSAEFPKEGPSILRIQQVVRGDSAAYFCASSPSSVSTDTQYFGPGTRLTVL.

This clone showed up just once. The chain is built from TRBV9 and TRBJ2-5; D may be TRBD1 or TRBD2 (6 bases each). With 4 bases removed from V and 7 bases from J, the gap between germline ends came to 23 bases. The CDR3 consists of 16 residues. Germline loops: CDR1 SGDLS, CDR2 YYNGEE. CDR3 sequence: CASSFGTPSSRGTQYF. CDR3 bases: TGTGCCAGCAGCTTTGGGACACCCAGTTCGCGGGGGACCCAGTACTTC.

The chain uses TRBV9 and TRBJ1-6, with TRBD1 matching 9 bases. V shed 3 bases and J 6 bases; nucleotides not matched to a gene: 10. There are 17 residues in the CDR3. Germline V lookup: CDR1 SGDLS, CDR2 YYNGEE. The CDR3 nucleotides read TGTGCCAGCAGCGGCGGCCCGGGACAGGGAAGTAATTCACCCCTCCACTTT. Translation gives CASSGGPGQGSNSPLHF.

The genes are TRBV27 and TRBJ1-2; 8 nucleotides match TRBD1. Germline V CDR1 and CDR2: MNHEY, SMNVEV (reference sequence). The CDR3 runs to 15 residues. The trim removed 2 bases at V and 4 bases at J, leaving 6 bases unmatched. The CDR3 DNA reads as TGTGCCAGCAGTTTAGGCAGGGGGCCTGGCTATGGCTACACCTTC. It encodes CASSLGRGPGYGYTF.

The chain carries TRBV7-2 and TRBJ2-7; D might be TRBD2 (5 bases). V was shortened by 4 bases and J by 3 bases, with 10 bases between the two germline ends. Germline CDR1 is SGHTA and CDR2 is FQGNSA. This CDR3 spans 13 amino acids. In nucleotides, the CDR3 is TGTGCCAGCAGCTCCCGAGGGAGCTACGAGCAGTACTTC. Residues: CASSSRGSYEQYF.

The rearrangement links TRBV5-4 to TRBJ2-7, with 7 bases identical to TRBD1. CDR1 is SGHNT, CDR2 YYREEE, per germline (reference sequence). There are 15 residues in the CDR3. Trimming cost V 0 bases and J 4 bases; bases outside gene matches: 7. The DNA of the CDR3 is TGTGCCAGCAGCTTGGGGACAGGTGGGAGTTACGAGCAGTACTTC. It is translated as CASSLGTGGSYEQYF.

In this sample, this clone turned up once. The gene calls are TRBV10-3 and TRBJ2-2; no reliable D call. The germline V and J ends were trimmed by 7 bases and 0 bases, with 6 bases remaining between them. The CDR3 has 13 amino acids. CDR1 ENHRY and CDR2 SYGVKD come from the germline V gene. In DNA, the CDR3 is TGTGCCATCACGCCGACGAACACCGGGGAGCTGTTTTTT. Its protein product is CAITPTNTGELFF.

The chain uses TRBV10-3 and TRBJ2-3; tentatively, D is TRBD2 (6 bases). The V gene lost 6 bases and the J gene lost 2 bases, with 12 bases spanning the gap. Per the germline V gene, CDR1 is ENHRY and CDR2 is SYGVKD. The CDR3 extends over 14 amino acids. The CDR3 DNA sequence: TGTGCCATCAGGACGCGGGGCTCCACAGATACGCAGTATTTT. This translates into CAIRTRGSTDTQYF.

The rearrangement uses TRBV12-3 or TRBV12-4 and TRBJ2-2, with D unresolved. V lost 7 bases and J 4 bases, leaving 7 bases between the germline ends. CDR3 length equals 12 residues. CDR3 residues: CASTSGTGELFF. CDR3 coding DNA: TGTGCCAGCACCTCGGGCACCGGGGAGCTGTTTTTT.

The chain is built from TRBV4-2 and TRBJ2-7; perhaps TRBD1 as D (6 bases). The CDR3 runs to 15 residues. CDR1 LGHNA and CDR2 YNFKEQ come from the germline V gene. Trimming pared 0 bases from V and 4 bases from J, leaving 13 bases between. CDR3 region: CASSQETGTPYEQYF. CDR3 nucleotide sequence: TGTGCCAGCAGCCAAGAGACCGGGACACCGTACGAGCAGTACTTC.

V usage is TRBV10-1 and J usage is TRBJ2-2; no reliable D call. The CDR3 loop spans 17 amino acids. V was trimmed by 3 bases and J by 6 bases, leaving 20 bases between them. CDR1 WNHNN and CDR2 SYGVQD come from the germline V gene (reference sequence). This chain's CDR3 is CASSEVLGYGDSGELFF. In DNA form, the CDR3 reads TGCGCCAGCAGTGAAGTCCTAGGGTACGGTGACTCCGGGGAGCTGTTTTTT.

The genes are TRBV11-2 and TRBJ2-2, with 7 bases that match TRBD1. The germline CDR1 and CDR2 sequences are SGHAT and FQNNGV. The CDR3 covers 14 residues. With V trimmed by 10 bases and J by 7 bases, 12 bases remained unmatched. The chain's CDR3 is CATRQGNYGGELFF. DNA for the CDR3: TGTGCCACCCGACAGGGAAATTACGGCGGGGAGCTGTTTTTT.

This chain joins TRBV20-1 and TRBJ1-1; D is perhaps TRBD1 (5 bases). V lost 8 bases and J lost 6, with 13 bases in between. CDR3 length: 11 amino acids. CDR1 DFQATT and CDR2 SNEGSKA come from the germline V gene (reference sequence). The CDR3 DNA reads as TGCAGTCCAGGGTCGGGTGCTGAAGCTTTCTTT. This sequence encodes CSPGSGAEAFF.

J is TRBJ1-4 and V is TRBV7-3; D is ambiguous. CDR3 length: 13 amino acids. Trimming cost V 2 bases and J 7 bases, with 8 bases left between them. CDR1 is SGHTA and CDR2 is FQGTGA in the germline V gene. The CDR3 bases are TGTGCCAGCAGCTTAGGACCGGGTGAAAAACTGTTTTTT. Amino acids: CASSLGPGEKLFF.

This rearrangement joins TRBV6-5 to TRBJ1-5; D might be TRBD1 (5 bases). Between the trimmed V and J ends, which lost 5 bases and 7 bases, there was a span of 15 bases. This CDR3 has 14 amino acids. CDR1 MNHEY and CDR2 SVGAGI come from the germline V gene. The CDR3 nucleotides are TGTGCCAGCAGTCCCTGGGGGGGAAACCAGCCCCAGCATTTT. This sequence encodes CASSPWGGNQPQHF.

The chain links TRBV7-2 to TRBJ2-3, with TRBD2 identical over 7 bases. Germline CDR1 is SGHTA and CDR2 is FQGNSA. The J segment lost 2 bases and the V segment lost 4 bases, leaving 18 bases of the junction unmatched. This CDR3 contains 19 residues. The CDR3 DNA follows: TGTGCCAGCAGCTCCGCCGGGACGAGCGGGGCAATTACCACAGATACGCAGTATTTT. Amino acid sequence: CASSSAGTSGAITTDTQYF.

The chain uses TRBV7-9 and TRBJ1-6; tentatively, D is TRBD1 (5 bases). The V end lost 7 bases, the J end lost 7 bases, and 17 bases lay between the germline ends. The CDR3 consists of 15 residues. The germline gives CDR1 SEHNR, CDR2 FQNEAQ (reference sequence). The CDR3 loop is CASISQAPGNSPLHF. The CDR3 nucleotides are TGTGCCAGCATCTCACAGGCCCCAGGGAATTCACCCCTCCACTTT.

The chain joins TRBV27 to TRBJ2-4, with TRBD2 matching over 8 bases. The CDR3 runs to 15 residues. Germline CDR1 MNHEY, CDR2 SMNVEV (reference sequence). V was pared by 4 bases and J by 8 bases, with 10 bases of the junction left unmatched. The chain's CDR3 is CASSWRSAGEDIQYF. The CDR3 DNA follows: TGTGCCAGCAGTTGGCGTTCAGCGGGAGAAGACATTCAGTACTTC.